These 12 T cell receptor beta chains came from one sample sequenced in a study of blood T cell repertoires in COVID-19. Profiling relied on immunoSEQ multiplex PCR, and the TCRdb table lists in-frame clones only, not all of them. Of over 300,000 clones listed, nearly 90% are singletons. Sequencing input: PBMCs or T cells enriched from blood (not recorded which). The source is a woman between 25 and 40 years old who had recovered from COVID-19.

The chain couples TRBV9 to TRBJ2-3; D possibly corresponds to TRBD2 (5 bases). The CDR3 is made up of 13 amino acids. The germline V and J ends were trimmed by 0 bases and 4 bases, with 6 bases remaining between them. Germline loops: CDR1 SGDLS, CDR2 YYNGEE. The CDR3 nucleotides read TGTGCCAGCAGCGTAGATAGCGCAGATACGCAGTATTTT. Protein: CASSVDSADTQYF.

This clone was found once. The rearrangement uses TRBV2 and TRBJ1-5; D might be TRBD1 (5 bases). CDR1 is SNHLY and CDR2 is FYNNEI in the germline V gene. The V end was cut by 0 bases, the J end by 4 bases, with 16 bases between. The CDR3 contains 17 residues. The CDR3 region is CASSEALLAGQNQPQHF. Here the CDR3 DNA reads TGTGCCAGCAGTGAAGCGCTTCTGGCAGGGCAGAATCAGCCCCAGCATTTT.

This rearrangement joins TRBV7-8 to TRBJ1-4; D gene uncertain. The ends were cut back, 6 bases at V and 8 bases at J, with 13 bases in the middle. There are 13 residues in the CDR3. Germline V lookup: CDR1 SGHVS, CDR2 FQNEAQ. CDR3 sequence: CASRGRDREKLFF. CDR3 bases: TGTGCCAGCAGGGGCCGCGATCGGGAAAAACTGTTTTTT.

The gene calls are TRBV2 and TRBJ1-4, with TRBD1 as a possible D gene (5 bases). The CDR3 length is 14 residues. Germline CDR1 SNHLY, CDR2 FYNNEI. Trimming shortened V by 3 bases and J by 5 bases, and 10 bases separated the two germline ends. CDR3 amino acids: CASSERQLNEKLFF. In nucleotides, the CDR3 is TGTGCCAGCAGTGAGCGACAGTTAAATGAAAAACTGTTTTTT.

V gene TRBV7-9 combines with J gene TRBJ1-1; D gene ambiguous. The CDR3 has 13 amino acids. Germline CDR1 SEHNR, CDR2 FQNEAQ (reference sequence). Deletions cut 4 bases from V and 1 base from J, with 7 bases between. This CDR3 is CASSYDSNTEAFF. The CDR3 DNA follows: TGTGCCAGCAGCTACGACTCGAACACTGAAGCTTTCTTT. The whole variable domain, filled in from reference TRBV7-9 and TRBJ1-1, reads DTGVSQNPRHKITKRGQNVTFRCDPISEHNRLYWYRQTLGQGPEFLTYFQNEAQLEKSRLLSDRFSAERPKGSFSTLEIQRTEQGDSAMYLCASSYDSNTEAFFGQGTRLTVV.

CDR3 protein: CASSLVAGTDTQYF. CDR3 DNA sequence: TGTGCCAGCAGCTTAGTAGCTGGCACAGATACGCAGTATTTT. The V gene is TRBV7-8, the J gene TRBJ2-3; no clear D. Germline loops: CDR1 SGHVS, CDR2 FQNEAQ. Trimming pared 1 base from V and 1 base from J, leaving 6 bases between. This CDR3 is 14 amino acids long.

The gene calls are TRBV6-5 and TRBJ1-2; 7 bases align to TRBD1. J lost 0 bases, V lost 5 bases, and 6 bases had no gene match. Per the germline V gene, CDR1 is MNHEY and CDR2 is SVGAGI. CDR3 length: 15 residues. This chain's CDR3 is CASSRQGPSNYGYTF. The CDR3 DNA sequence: TGTGCCAGCAGTCGACAGGGACCCTCTAACTATGGCTACACCTTC.

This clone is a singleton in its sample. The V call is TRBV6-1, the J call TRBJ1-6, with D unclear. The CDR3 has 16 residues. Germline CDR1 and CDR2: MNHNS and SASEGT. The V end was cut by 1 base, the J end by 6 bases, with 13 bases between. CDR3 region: CASSEVIPRGNSPLHF. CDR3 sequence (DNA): TGTGCCAGCAGTGAAGTGATCCCCCGAGGTAATTCACCCCTCCACTTT.

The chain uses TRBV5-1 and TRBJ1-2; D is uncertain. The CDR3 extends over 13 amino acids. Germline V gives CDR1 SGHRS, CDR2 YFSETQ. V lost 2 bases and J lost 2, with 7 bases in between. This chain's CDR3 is CASSFGRNYGYTF. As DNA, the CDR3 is TGCGCCAGCAGCTTCGGGAGAAACTATGGCTACACCTTC.

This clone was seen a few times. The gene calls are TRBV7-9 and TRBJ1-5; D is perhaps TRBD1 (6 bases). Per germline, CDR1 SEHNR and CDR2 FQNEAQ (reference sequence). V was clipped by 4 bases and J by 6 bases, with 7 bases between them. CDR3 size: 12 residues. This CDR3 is CASSWGPQPQHF. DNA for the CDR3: TGTGCCAGCAGCTGGGGGCCTCAGCCCCAGCATTTT.

The CDR3 DNA sequence: TGCGCCAGCAGTGAGGTTAGAAACTACGAGCAGTACTTC. It codes for CASSEVRNYEQYF. The V call is TRBV10-2, the J call TRBJ2-7; D unresolved. This CDR3 is 13 amino acids long. Trimming left V 2 bases short and J 3 bases short, with 8 bases between. Germline V gene data show CDR1 as WSHSY and CDR2 as SAAADI.

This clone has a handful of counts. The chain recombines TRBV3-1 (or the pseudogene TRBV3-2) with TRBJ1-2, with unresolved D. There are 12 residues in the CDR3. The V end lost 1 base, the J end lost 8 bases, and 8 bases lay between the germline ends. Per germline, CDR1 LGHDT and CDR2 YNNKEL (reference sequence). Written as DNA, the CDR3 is TGTGCCAGCAGCCAAGGGAGAGACGGCTACACCTTC. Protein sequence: CASSQGRDGYTF.